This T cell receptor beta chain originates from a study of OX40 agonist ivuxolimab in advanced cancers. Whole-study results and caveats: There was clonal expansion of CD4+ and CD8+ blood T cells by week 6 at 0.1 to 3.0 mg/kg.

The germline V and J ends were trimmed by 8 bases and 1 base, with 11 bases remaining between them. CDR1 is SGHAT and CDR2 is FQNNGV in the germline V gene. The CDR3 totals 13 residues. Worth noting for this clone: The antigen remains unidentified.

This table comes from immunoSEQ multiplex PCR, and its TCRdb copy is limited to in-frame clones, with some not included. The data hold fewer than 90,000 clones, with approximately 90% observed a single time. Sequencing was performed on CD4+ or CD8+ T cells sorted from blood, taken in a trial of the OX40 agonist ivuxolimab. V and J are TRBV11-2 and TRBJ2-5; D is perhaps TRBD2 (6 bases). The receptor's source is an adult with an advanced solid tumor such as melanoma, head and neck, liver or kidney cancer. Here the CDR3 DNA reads TGTGCCAGCTCCCGGGAGCGCCAAGAGACCCAGTACTTC. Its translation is CASSRERQETQYF.